Included here is one T cell receptor beta chain sequence, with context. This clonotype was observed many times. Its antigen target is currently unknown. No much larger clone is present one base from it, and per-base qualities are unavailable. Stable Graves' hyperthyroidism was defined as the absence of progression to ophthalmopathy over 18 months of follow-up. Hyperthyroidism patients were newly diagnosed, had a disease duration of under 2 months, and were aged 18 to 65 years. Exclusion was applied to patients with uncontrolled infections, other autoimmune diseases, pregnancy or lactation. Diagnoses were based on clinical symptoms, serum thyroxine and TRAb, thyroid ultrasound and orbital computed tomography. PBMCs were isolated from about 10 ml of fresh peripheral blood by Ficoll-Paque density gradient centrifugation. Trizol reagent was used to extract total RNA, and RNA quality was then checked on an Agilent 2100 Bioanalyzer.

This specimen comes from a study of T cells in Graves' hyperthyroidism and ophthalmopathy (dated by TCRdb to about 2019). Turning to the overall study: Peripheral blood samples were taken at the time of initial diagnosis, prior to any treatment. In addition, the study compared T-cell repertoires in thyroid tissue and in blood from several Graves' hyperthyroidism patients. The 90 to 100 discovery patients were randomly divided into training and test sets at a 7:3 ratio. According to the paper, TCR Vbeta CDR3 sequencing was carried out on 135 peripheral blood samples, which came from 40 to 45 ophthalmopathy, 75 to 80 hyperthyroidism and about 17 progressor patients. Prospective prediction of ophthalmopathy was tested in an independent validation cohort consisting of 18 to 20 hyperthyroidism patients and some 17 patients who later progressed to ophthalmopathy. Once sampling was done, hyperthyroidism patients were given methimazole at a starting dose of 30 mg daily, whereas ophthalmopathy patients were given high-dose intravenous methylprednisolone. TCR V-J signatures able to tell the groups apart were searched for in a discovery cohort of some 100 patients, of whom roughly 42 had Graves' ophthalmopathy and some 60 had stable Graves' hyperthyroidism. The paper as a whole reports these results and caveats: In validation, the model predicted progression to ophthalmopathy a median of approximately 6.6 months before onset, with approximately 68% sensitivity and 72.22% specificity. A 13 V-J signature model separated ophthalmopathy from stable hyperthyroidism, with 87.88% sensitivity and 81% to 83% specificity in cross-validation and 80%/75% in testing. Most expanded thyroid clonotypes (frequency above 0.001) were also detected in blood, a finding suggesting that blood repertoires may reflect thyroid immune responses. Sample size was not statistically predetermined, and investigators were not blinded to group allocation.

The TCR beta CDR3 regions were amplified from the RNA transcripts. The TCR CDR3 was subjected to a first round of RT-PCR using the HTBI primer set and the Qiagen OneStep RT-PCR kit. A second multiplex PCR round built the libraries, followed by size selection and purification. The libraries were sequenced on an Illumina HiSeq2000 using paired-end 100 bp reads. The authors processed their data as follows. SOAPnuke was used to process the raw data, removing reads that contained adapters or uncalled bases, had a mean Phred below 15, or lacked an exact match to the constant primer or identifier. High-quality paired reads were merged using COPE v1.2.5, and each unique nucleotide sequence was defined as a clonotype. MiTCR v1.1 was used to align clonotypes to the IMGT TRBV, TRBD and TRBJ reference segments. Analysis was restricted to V-J combinations with a frequency above 0.0001, which covered about 99% of repertoires. The TCS score was defined as F50 (clonal expansion) divided by E x V (chaos), with BLOSUM62-based TCRdist calculated between CDR3 peptides within each V-J. Welch's t-statistics and random forest reduced roughly 530 V-J features to some 14, which were used in a naive Bayes classifier (R e1071). The public reads were run again by TCRdb, first through fastp at Q25 and then through MiXCR, and only productive beta chains were kept. Each CDR3 protein gets just one entry, which takes the most common genes and DNA from the rows behind it. The V and J calls shown here were made by TCRdb, not taken from the authors' results. The sample table holds some 400,000 distinct CDR3 sequences, of which approximately 20% were seen once. In total, the top ten clones hold roughly 3.5% of the sample.

This sequence was found in a woman aged 18 to 35 with Graves' hyperthyroidism. Material: blood.

This receptor carries the CDR3 CASSWGQGATEAFF. The DNA reads TGTGCCAGCAGTTGGGGACAGGGGGCGACTGAAGCTTTCTTT. This chain is built from TRBV12-3 or TRBV12-4 and TRBJ1-1; 12 of the junction bases match TRBD1. Including the terminal cysteine and phenylalanine, the CDR3 comprises 14 residues. Just CDR3 DNA is preserved here, 42 bases in frame from base 1. Here V drops 4 bases and J drops 5 bases, and the junction holds 2 bases not matched to any gene.